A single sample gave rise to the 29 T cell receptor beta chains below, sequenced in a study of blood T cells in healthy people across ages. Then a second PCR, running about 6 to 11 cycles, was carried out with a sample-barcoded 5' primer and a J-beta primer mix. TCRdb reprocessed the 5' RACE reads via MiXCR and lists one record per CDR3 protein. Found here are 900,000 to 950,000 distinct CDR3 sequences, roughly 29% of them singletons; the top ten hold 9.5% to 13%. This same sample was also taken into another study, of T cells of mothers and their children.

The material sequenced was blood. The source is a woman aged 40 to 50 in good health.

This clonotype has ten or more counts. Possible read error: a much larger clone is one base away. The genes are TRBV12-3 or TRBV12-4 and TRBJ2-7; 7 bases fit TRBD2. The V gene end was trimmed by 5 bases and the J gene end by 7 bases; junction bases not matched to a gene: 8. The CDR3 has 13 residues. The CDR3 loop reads CASSVGTINEQYF. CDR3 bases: TGTGCCAGCAGTGTCGGGACTATCAATGAGCAGTACTTC.

CDR3 coding DNA: TGCGCCAGCAGCCCACTAGCGAATGAAGAGACCCAGTACTTC. Its translation is CASSPLANEETQYF. The chain couples TRBV5-1 to TRBJ2-5; 7 positions agree with TRBD2. V lost 4 bases to trimming and J lost 3 bases; unmatched junction nucleotides: 6. The germline CDR1 and CDR2 sequences are SGHRS and YFSETQ. This CDR3 spans 14 amino acids.

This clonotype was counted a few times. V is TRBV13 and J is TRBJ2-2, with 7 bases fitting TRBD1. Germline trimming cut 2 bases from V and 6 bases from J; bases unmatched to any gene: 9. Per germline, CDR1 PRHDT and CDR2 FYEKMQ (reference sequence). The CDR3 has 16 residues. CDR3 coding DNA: TGTGCCAGCAGCTTATACGCCAGGGGGTTTGCCGGGGAGCTGTTTTTT. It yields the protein CASSLYARGFAGELFF.

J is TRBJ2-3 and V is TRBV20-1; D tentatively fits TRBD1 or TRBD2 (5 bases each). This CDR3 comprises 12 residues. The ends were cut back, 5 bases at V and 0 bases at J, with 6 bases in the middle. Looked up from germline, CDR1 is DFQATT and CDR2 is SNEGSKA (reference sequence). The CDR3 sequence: CSAWDSTDTQYF. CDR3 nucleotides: TGCAGTGCTTGGGACAGCACAGATACGCAGTATTTT.

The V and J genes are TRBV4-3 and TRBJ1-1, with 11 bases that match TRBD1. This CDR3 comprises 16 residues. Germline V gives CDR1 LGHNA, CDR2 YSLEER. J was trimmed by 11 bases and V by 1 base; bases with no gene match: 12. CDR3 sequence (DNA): TGCGCCAGCAGCCAAGGGACAGGGGGCACCTCGGGACGGGCTTTCTTT. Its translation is CASSQGTGGTSGRAFF.

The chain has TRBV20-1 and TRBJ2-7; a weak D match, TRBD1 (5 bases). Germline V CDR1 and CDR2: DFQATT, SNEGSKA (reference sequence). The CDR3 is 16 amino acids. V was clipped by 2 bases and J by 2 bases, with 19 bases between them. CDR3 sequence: CSARRAGRARTYEQYF. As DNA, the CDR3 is TGCAGTGCTAGAAGAGCCGGCAGGGCTAGAACCTACGAGCAGTACTTC.

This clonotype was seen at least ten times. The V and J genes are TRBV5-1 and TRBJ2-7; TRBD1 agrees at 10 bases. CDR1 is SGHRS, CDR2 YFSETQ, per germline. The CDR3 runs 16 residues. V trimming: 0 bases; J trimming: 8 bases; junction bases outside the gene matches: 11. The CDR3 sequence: CASSLAETGGGIKQYF. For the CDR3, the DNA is TGCGCCAGCAGCTTGGCCGAGACAGGGGGCGGAATAAAGCAGTACTTC.

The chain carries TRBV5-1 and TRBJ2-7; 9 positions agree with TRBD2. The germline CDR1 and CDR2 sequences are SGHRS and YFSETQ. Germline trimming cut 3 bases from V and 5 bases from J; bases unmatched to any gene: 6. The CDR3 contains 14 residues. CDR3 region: CASSYLAGRNEQYF. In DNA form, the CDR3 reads TGCGCCAGCAGCTACCTAGCGGGGAGAAACGAGCAGTACTTC. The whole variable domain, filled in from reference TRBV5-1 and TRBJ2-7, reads KAGVTQTPRYLIKTRGQQVTLSCSPISGHRSVSWYQQTPGQGLQFLFEYFSETQRNKGNFPGRFSGRQFSNSRSEMNVSTLELGDSALYLCASSYLAGRNEQYFGPGTRLTVT.

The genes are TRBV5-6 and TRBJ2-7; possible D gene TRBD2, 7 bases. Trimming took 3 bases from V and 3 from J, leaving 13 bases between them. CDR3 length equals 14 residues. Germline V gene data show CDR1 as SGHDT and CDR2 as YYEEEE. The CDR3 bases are TGTGCCAGCAGCTGGGAGGGACATCTCTACGAGCAGTACTTC. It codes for CASSWEGHLYEQYF.

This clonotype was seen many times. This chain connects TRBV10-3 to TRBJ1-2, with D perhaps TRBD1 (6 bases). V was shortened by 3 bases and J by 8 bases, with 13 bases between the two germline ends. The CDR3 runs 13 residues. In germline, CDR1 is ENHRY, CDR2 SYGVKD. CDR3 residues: CAISERGARGYTF. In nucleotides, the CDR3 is TGTGCCATCAGTGAACGGGGGGCGAGGGGCTACACCTTC.

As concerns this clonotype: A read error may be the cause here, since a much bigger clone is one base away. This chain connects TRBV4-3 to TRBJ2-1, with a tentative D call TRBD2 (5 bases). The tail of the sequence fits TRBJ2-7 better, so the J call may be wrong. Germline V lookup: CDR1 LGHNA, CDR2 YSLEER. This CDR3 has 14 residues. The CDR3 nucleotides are TGCGCCAGCAGCCAAGATCAAGACTACAATGAGCAGTACTTC. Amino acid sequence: CASSQDQDYNEQYF.

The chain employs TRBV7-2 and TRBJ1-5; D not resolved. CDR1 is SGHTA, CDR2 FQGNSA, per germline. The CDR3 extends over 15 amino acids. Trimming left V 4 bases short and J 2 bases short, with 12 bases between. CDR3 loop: CASSSRPDGNQPQHF. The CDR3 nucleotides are TGTGCCAGCAGCTCGAGACCGGATGGCAATCAGCCCCAGCATTTT.

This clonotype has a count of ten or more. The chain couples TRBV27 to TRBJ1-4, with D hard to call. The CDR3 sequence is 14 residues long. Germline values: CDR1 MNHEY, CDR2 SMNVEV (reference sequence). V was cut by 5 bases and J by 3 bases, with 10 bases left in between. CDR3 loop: CASSNGSPNEKLFF. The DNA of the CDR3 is TGTGCCAGCAGTAATGGGTCGCCTAATGAAAAACTGTTTTTT.

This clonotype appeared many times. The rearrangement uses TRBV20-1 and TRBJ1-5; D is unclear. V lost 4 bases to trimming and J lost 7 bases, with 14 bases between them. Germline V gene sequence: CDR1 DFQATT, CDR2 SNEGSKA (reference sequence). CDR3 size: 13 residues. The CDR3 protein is CSANVDDDQPQHF. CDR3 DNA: TGCAGTGCTAACGTAGACGACGACCAGCCCCAGCATTTT.

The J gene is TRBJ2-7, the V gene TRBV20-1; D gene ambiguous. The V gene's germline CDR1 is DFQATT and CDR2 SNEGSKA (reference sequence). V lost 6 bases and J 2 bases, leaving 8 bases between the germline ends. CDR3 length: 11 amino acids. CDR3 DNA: TGCAGTGCCCGAATCACCTACGAGCAGTACTTC. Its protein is CSARITYEQYF.

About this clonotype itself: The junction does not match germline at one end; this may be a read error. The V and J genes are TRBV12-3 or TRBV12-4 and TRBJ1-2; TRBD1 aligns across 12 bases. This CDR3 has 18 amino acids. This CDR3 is CACSTKGPGTGGGYGYTF. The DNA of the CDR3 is TGTGCCTGCAGTACAAAAGGGCCCGGGACAGGGGGCGGCTATGGCTACACCTTC.

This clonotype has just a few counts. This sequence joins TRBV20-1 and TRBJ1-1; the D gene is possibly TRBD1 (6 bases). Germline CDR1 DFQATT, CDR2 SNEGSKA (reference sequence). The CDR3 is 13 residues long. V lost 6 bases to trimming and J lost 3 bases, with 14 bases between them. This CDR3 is CSARADSHTEAFF. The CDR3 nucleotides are TGCAGTGCGCGGGCGGACAGCCACACTGAAGCTTTCTTT.

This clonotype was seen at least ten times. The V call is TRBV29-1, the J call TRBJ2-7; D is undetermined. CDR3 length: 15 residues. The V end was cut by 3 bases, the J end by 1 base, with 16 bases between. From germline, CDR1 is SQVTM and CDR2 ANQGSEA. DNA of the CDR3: TGCAGCGTTGAGTATGAAGGGTCCCCTTCCTACGAGCAGTACTTC. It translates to CSVEYEGSPSYEQYF.

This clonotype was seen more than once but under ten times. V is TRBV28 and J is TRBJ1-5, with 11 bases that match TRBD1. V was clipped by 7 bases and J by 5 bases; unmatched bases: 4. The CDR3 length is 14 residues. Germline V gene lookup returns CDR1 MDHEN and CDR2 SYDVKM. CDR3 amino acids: CASTGQGVDQPQHF. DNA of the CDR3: TGTGCCAGCACGGGACAGGGGGTAGATCAGCCCCAGCATTTT.

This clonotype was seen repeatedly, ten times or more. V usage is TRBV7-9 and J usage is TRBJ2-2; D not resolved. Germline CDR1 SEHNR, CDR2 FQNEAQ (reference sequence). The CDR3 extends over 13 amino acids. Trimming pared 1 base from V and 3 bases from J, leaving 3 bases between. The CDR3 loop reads CASSLGHTGELFF. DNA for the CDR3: TGTGCCAGCAGCTTAGGACACACCGGGGAGCTGTTTTTT.

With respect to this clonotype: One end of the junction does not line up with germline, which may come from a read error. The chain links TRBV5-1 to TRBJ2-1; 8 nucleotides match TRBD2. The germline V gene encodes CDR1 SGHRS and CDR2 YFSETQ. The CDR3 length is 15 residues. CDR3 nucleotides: TGCGCCTGCAGCCCGGGAGGGACTTTTCTGAATGAGCAGTTCTTC. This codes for CACSPGGTFLNEQFF.

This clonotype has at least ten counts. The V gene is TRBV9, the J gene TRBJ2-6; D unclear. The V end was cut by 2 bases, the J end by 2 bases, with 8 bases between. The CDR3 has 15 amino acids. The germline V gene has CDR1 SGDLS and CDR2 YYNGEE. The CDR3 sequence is CASSVEQTGANVLTF. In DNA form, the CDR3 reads TGTGCCAGCAGCGTTGAGCAGACTGGGGCCAACGTCCTGACTTTC.

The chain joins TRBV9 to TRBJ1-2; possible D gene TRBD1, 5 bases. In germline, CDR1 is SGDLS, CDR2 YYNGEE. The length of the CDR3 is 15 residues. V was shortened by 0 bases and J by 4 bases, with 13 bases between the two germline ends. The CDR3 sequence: CASSVVPTVGYGYTF. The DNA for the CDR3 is TGTGCCAGCAGCGTAGTCCCGACAGTAGGCTATGGCTACACCTTC.

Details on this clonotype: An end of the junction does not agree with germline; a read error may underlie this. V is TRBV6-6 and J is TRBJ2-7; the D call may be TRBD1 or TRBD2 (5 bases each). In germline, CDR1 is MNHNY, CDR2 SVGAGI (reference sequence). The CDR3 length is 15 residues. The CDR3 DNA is TGTGTCAGCAGTCAACCCCCAGGGTGGGACCACGAGCAGTACTTC. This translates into CVSSQPPGWDHEQYF.

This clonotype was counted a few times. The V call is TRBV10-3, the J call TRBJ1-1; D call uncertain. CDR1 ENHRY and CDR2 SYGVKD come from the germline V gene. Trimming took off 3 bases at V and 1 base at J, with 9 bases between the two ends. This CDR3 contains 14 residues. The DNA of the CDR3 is TGTGCCATCAGTGACCCCGACGGGAACACTGAAGCTTTCTTT. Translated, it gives CAISDPDGNTEAFF.

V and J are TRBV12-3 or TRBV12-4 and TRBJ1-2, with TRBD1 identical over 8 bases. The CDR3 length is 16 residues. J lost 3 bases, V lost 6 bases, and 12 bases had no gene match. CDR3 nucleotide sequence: TGTGCCAGCAGCTTGGAGCCGGCAGGGGGCTACTATGGCTACACCTTC. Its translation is CASSLEPAGGYYGYTF.

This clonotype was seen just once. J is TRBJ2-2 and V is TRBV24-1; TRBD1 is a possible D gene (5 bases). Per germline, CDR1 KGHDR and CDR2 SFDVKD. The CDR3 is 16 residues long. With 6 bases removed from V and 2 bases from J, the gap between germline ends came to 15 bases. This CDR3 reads CATSPAGHQNTGELFF. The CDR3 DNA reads TGTGCCACCAGTCCCGCCGGACACCAAAACACCGGGGAGCTGTTTTTT.

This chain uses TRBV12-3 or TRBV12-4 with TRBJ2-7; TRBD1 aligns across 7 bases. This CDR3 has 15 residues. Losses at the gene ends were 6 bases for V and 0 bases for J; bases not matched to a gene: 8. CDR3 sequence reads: CASRAGTDYSYEQYF. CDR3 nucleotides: TGTGCCAGCAGAGCAGGGACAGACTACTCCTACGAGCAGTACTTC.

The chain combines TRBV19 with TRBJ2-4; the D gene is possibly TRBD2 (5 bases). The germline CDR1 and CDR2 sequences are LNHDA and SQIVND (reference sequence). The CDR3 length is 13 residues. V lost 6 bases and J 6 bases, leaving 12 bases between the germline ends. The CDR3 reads CASRSYRGNIQYF. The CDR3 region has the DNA TGTGCCAGTAGGTCCTATCGGGGAAACATTCAGTACTTC.